Described below is a single T cell receptor (beta chain) sequence and its context. This entry is derived from a study of blood T cell repertoires in COVID-19. Germline assignment: CDR1 SNHLY and CDR2 FYNNEI. The CDR3 is made up of 12 amino acids. V was shortened by 2 bases and J by 4 bases, with 3 bases between the two germline ends. Produced via immunoSEQ multiplex PCR; TCRdb's table is partial and in-frame only. The profile shows over 150,000 clones, 85% to 90% of them singletons. What was sequenced was peripheral blood. The chain has TRBV2 and TRBJ1-3; D is unresolved. The sequence came from a woman aged 80 or over with COVID-19, enrolled during active disease. The CDR3 spells CASSELGNTIYF. CDR3 DNA: TGTGCCAGCAGTGAACTAGGAAACACCATATATTTT.